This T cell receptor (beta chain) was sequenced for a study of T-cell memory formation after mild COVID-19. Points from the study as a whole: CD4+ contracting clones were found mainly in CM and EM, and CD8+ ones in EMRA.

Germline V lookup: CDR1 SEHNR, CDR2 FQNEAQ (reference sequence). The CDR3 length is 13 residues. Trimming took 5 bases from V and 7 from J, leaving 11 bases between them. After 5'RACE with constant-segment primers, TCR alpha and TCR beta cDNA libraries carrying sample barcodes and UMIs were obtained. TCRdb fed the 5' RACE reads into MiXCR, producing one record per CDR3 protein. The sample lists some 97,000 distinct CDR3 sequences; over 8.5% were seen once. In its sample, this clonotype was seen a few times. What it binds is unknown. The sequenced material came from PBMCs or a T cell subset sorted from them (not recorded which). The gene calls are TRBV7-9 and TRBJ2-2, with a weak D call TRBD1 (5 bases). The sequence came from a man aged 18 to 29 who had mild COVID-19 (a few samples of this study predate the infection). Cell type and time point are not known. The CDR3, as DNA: TGTGCCAGCAGCGTCCAGGGTGGCGGGGAGCTGTTTTTT. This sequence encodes CASSVQGGGELFF.